A single sample gave rise to the 18 T cell receptor beta chains below, sequenced in a study of T cell responses to AZD1222 COVID-19 vaccine. The table came from immunoSEQ multiplex PCR; TCRdb's copy has only in-frame clones and leaves some out. The data show more than 90,000 clones, around 83% seen once. The specimen comprised peripheral blood, sampled on day 0 of AZD1222 vaccination. These receptors originate from an adult in good health.

This clone came up once. The V call is TRBV7-9, the J call TRBJ2-1; TRBD2 matches 7 bases. V was pared by 5 bases and J by 2 bases, with 6 bases of the junction left unmatched. The germline CDR1 and CDR2 sequences are SEHNR and FQNEAQ (reference sequence). The CDR3 consists of 15 residues. The CDR3 bases are TGTGCCAGCAGCCCCCCCGGACTAGCCTACAATGAGCAGTTCTTC. Its protein product is CASSPPGLAYNEQFF.

This chain joins TRBV3-1 (or the pseudogene TRBV3-2) and TRBJ1-6, with unresolved D. Germline V gene lookup returns CDR1 LGHDT and CDR2 YNNKEL (reference sequence). Deletions cut 1 base from V and 0 bases from J, with 10 bases between. There are 17 residues in the CDR3. The CDR3 DNA reads TGTGCCAGCAGCCAAGTTCATGAGAGCTCCTATAATTCACCCCTCCACTTT. Protein: CASSQVHESSYNSPLHF.

V and J are TRBV7-6 and TRBJ2-1, with 9 bases identical to TRBD2. Germline V gene lookup returns CDR1 SGHVS and CDR2 FNYEAQ. The CDR3 runs to 17 residues. The V gene end was trimmed by 5 bases and the J gene end by 5 bases; junction bases not matched to a gene: 13. Written as DNA, the CDR3 is TGTGCCAGCAGCCCCCGGAGAGCGGGAGGTATCAACAATGAGCAGTTCTTC. Protein product: CASSPRRAGGINNEQFF.

This sequence joins TRBV7-2 and TRBJ1-1; D possibly corresponds to TRBD1 (6 bases). V dropped 3 bases and J dropped 0 bases, with 11 bases sitting between them. Looked up from germline, CDR1 is SGHTA and CDR2 is FQGNSA. The length of the CDR3 is 15 residues. The CDR3 region is CASSLSGTMNTEAFF. Written as DNA, the CDR3 is TGTGCCAGCAGCTTGTCCGGGACAATGAACACTGAAGCTTTCTTT.

The count of this clone is one. One junction end does not reproduce the germline sequence, and a read error may be involved. V gene TRBV6-1 combines with J gene TRBJ1-6, with no clear D. The CDR3 is 14 residues long. The germline gives CDR1 MNHNS, CDR2 SASEGT. This CDR3 reads CASSEGSPNSPLHF. The CDR3 DNA is TGTGCCAGCAGCGAAGGCAGCCCGAATTCACCCCTCCACTTT.

This rearrangement joins TRBV19 to TRBJ2-7, with 7 bases identical to TRBD2. V shed 4 bases, J shed 4 bases, and the junction held 7 bases outside the gene matches. The CDR3 runs 14 residues. The germline gives CDR1 LNHDA, CDR2 SQIVND (reference sequence). CDR3 DNA: TGTGCCAGTAGTACGGCTAGCGGAAGTTACGAGCAGTACTTC. Amino acids: CASSTASGSYEQYF.

The rearrangement uses TRBV27 and TRBJ2-7; either TRBD1 or TRBD2 may supply D (5 bases each). This CDR3 contains 14 residues. From germline, CDR1 is MNHEY and CDR2 SMNVEV (reference sequence). Trimming left V 6 bases short and J 0 bases short, with 12 bases between. CDR3 in amino acids: CASSTGTASYEQYF. The CDR3 bases are TGTGCCAGCAGCACCGGGACGGCCTCCTACGAGCAGTACTTC.

The chain joins TRBV4-2 to TRBJ1-6; D is unclear. From germline, CDR1 is LGHNA and CDR2 YNFKEQ. The ends were cut back, 1 base at V and 4 bases at J, with 11 bases in the middle. The CDR3 totals 16 residues. CDR3 region: CASSQGQAGYNSPLHF. The CDR3 DNA sequence: TGTGCCAGCAGCCAAGGCCAGGCGGGTTATAATTCACCCCTCCACTTT.

CDR3 nucleotide sequence: TGTGCCAGCAGCCCCGGGACAGGGGTGGAGACCCAGTACTTC. Amino acids: CASSPGTGVETQYF. This sequence joins TRBV11-2 and TRBJ2-5, with TRBD1 identical over 10 bases. J gave up 5 bases and V 5 bases, and 5 bases lay outside the gene matches. Germline assignment: CDR1 SGHAT and CDR2 FQNNGV. The CDR3 covers 14 residues.

The chain is built from TRBV28 and TRBJ1-5; 7 positions agree with TRBD1. Germline trimming cut 2 bases from V and 8 bases from J; bases unmatched to any gene: 9. This CDR3 is built from 15 residues. Germline lookup yields CDR1 MDHEN and CDR2 SYDVKM. The CDR3 DNA is TGTGCCAGCAGTTTAAAACTCAGGGGGTGGGAGCCCCAGCATTTT. It codes for CASSLKLRGWEPQHF.

The J gene is TRBJ2-3, the V gene TRBV27, with TRBD2 matching 13 bases. Losses at the gene ends were 0 bases for V and 7 bases for J; bases not matched to a gene: 13. The CDR3 extends over 19 amino acids. Germline values: CDR1 MNHEY, CDR2 SMNVEV (reference sequence). CDR3 amino acids: CASSLSGVGLAGAKNTQYF. The CDR3 nucleotides are TGTGCCAGCAGTTTATCCGGAGTCGGACTAGCGGGAGCGAAAAATACGCAGTATTTT.

The chain is built from TRBV4-1 and TRBJ2-3, with 7 bases lining up with TRBD2. The V gene end was trimmed by 6 bases and the J gene end by 1 base; junction bases not matched to a gene: 10. The CDR3 is made up of 16 amino acids. The germline V gene encodes CDR1 MGHRA and CDR2 YSYEKL. The CDR3: CASRHLLARRTDTQYF. DNA for the CDR3: TGCGCCAGCAGACACCTACTAGCGAGACGCACAGATACGCAGTATTTT.

DNA for the CDR3: TGTGCCACCAGCAGAGATCCCAGCGGAAGCTCCTACGAGCAGTACTTC. Translated, it gives CATSRDPSGSSYEQYF. The chain has TRBV15 and TRBJ2-7; TRBD2 is a possible D gene (5 bases). The V gene lost 0 bases and the J gene lost 0 bases, with 12 bases spanning the gap. This CDR3 is built from 16 residues. The germline V gene encodes CDR1 LNHNV and CDR2 YYDKDF (reference sequence).

This clone was counted between two and nine times. The CDR3 bases are TGTGCCAGCATGTTTGGGGGCTACACAGATACGCAGTATTTT. This translates into CASMFGGYTDTQYF. The chain combines TRBV5-8 with TRBJ2-3; D is perhaps TRBD1 (6 bases). CDR1 is SGHTS and CDR2 is YDEGEE in the germline V gene. Trimming pared 6 bases from V and 2 bases from J, leaving 13 bases between. The CDR3 is 14 residues long.

The rearrangement joins TRBV19 to TRBJ2-2; the match to TRBD1 covers 11 bases. CDR1 and CDR2 (germline): LNHDA, SQIVND (reference sequence). This CDR3 spans 20 amino acids. The V segment lost 9 bases and the J segment 4 bases; nucleotides outside the gene matches: 22. As DNA, the CDR3 is TGTGCCAGCAAAATCAACCGTCGGACAGGGGGCGCGGAGGGCACCGGGGAGCTGTTTTTT. Translation: CASKINRRTGGAEGTGELFF.

This clone is a singleton in its sample. V is TRBV5-6 and J is TRBJ2-7; D remains ambiguous. V lost 0 bases to trimming and J lost 3 bases, with 7 bases between them. The germline V gene has CDR1 SGHDT and CDR2 YYEEEE. The CDR3 is made up of 13 amino acids. The CDR3 region has the DNA TGTGCCAGCAGCTTGGGACCACACTACGAGCAGTACTTC. Translation: CASSLGPHYEQYF.

This clone appeared once. The chain recombines TRBV24-1 with TRBJ1-3; D gene uncertain. Germline CDR1 is KGHDR and CDR2 is SFDVKD. The CDR3 loop spans 16 amino acids. Trimming pared 5 bases from V and 2 bases from J, leaving 15 bases between. The CDR3 DNA is TGTGCCACCAGTGGCCTGCGACGCGAGCCTGGAAACACCATATATTTT. Its translation: CATSGLRREPGNTIYF.

This chain uses TRBV4-2 with TRBJ2-7; D unresolved. CDR1 and CDR2 from the germline V gene are LGHNA and YNFKEQ. The V end was cut by 4 bases, the J end by 1 base, with 11 bases between. The CDR3 contains 14 residues. Here the CDR3 reads CASSPPTDSYEQYF. CDR3 DNA: TGTGCCAGCAGCCCCCCGACCGATTCCTACGAGCAGTACTTC.